This TCR delta chain derives from a study of delta chains in infants with herpesvirus infections. Background on the study: A Ugandan infant cohort was followed from birth for primary CMV.

Regarding the study as a whole: No race- or environment-matched controls existed, and samples were few.

TCR cDNA was made from PBMC RNA with gamma- and delta-chain-specific primers. TCRdb re-called the RT-PCR reads with CATT. The sample has hundreds of delta-chain clones, roughly 12% seen once; the top ten hold more than 35%. By sample fraction, this clone is hyperexpanded (1% or more). The antigen is not known. The material sequenced was peripheral blood, taken at time point 2 of longitudinal follow-up. The receptor was isolated from a human donor who was a Ugandan infant, either HIV-exposed or HIV-unexposed (not recorded which).

CDR3 bases: TGTGCCTGTGACACTCCAACTGGGGGACCAGACTCCTGGGACACCCGACAGATGTTTTTC. Translated: CACDTPTGGPDSWDTRQMFF. This sequence joins TRDV2 and TRDJ3, with 9 bases that match TRDD3. CDR3 length: 20 residues. CDR1 is GEAIGNYY and CDR2 is EKD in the germline V gene. V dropped 1 base and J dropped 0; count of bases not matched to a gene: 9.